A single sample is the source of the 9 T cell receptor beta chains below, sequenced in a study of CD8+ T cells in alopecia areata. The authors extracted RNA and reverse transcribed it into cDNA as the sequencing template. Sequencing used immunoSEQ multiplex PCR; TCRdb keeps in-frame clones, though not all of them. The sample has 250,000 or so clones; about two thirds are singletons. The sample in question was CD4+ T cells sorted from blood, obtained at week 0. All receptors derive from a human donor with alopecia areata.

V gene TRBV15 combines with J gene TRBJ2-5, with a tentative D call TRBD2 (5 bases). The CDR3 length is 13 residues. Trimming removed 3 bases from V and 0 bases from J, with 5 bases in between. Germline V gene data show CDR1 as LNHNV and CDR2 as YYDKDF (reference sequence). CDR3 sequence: CATSRDYQETQYF. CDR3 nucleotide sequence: TGTGCCACCAGCAGGGACTACCAAGAGACCCAGTACTTC.

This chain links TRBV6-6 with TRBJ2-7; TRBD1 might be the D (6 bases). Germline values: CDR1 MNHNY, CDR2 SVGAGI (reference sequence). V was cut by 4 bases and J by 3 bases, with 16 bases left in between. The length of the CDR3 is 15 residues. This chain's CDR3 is CASSSYGTPHYEQYF. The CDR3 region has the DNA TGTGCCAGCAGTTCTTACGGGACACCTCACTACGAGCAGTACTTC.

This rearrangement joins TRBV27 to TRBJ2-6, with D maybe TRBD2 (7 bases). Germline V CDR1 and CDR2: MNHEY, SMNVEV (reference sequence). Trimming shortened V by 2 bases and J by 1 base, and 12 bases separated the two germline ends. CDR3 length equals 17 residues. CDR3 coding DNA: TGTGCCAGCAGTTTACGGGGGGCTATGTCTGGGGCCAACGTCCTGACTTTC. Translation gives CASSLRGAMSGANVLTF.

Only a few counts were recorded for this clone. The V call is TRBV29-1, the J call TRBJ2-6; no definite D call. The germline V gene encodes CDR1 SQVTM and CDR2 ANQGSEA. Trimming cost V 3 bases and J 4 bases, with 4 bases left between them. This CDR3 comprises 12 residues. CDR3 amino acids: CSVDRGANVLTF. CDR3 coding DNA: TGCAGCGTTGATCGAGGGGCCAACGTCCTGACTTTC.

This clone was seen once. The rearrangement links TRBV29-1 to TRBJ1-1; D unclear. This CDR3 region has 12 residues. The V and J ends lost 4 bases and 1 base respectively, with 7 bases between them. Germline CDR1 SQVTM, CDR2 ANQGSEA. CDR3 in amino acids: CSVVGANTEAFF. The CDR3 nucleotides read TGCAGCGTTGTAGGAGCGAACACTGAAGCTTTCTTT.

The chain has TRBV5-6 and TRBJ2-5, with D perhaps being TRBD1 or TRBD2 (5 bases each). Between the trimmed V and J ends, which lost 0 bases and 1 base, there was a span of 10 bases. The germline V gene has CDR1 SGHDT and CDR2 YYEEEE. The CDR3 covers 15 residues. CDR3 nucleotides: TGTGCCAGCAGCTTGGGGGGACGGGCCCAAGAGACCCAGTACTTC. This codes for CASSLGGRAQETQYF.

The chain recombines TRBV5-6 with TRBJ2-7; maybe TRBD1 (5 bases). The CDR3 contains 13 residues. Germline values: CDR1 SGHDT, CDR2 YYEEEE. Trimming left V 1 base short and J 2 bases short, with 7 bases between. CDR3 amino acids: CASSLLDTYEQYF. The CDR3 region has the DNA TGTGCCAGCAGCTTGCTGGACACCTACGAGCAGTACTTC. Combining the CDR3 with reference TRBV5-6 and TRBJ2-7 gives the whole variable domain DAGVTQSPTHLIKTRGQQVTLRCSPKSGHDTVSWYQQALGQGPQFIFQYYEEEERQRGNFPDRFSGHQFPNYSSELNVNALLLGDSALYLCASSLLDTYEQYFGPGTRLTVT.

The chain's CDR3 is CASSRGLAEETQYF. CDR3 nucleotides: TGTGCCAGCAGCCGAGGACTAGCGGAAGAGACCCAGTACTTC. The rearrangement links TRBV4-2 to TRBJ2-5; 10 nucleotides align to TRBD2. Germline CDR1 is LGHNA and CDR2 is YNFKEQ. Unmatched junction bases numbered 2, after V lost 4 bases and J lost 3 bases. The CDR3 runs to 14 residues.

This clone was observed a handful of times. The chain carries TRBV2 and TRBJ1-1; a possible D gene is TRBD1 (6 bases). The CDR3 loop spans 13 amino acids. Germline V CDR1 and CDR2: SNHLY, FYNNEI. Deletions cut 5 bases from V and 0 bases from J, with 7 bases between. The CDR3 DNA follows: TGTGCCAGCAGTTCAGGGGTGAACACTGAAGCTTTCTTT. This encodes CASSSGVNTEAFF.